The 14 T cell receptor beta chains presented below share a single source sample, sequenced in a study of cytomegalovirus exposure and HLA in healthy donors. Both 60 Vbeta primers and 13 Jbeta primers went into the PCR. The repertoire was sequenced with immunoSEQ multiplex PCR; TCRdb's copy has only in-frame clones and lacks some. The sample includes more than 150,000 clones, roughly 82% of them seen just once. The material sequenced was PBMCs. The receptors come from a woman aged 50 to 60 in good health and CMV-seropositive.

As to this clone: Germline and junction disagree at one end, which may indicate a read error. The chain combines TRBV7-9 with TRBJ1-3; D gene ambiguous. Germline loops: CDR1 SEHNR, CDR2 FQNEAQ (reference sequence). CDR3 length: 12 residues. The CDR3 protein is CSSDSARNTIYF. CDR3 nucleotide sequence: TGTTCCAGCGATAGTGCCAGAAACACCATATATTTT.

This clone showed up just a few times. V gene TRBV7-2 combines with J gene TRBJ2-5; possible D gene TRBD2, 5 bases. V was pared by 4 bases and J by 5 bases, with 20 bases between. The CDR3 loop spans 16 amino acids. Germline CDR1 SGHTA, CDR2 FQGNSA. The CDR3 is CASSSRRHVGGETQYF. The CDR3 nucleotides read TGTGCCAGCAGCTCCCGAAGACACGTTGGCGGGGAGACCCAGTACTTC.

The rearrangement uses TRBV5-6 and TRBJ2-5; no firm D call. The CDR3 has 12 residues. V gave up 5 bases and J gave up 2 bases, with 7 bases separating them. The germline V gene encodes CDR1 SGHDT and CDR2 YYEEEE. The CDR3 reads CASSYTQETQYF. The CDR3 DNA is TGTGCCAGCAGTTACACACAAGAGACCCAGTACTTC.

CDR3 DNA: TGCGCCAGCAGCTTGGGACAGGCAGCCAAAAACATTCAGTACTTC. Amino acids: CASSLGQAAKNIQYF. The rearrangement links TRBV5-1 to TRBJ2-4; D may be TRBD1 (6 bases). The CDR3 contains 15 residues. V lost 0 bases and J 0 bases, leaving 7 bases between the germline ends. CDR1 is SGHRS, CDR2 YFSETQ, per germline.

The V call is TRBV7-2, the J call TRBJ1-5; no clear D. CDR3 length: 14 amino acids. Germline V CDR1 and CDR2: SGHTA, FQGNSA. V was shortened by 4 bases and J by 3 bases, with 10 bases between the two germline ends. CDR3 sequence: CASSYTGSNQPQHF. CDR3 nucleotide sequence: TGTGCCAGCAGCTATACCGGGTCCAATCAGCCCCAGCATTTT.

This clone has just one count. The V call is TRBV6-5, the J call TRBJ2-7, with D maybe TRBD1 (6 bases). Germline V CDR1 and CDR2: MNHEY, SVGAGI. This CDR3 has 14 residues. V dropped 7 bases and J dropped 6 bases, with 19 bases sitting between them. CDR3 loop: CASTPTTGLGEQYF. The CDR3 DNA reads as TGTGCCAGCACCCCAACAACAGGGTTGGGCGAGCAGTACTTC.

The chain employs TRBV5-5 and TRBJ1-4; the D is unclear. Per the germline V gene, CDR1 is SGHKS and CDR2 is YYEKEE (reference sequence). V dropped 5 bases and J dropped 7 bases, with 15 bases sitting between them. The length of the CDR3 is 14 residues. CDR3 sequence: CASSSRSSSEKLFF. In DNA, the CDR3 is TGTGCCAGCAGTTCCAGGTCCAGCAGTGAAAAACTGTTTTTT.

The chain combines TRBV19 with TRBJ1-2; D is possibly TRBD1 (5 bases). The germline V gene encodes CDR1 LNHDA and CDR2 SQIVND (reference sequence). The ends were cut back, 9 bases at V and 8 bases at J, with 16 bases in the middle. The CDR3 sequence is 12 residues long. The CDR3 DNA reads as TGTGCCAGCCTGGGGGGAGGATGGGGCTACACCTTC. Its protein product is CASLGGGWGYTF.

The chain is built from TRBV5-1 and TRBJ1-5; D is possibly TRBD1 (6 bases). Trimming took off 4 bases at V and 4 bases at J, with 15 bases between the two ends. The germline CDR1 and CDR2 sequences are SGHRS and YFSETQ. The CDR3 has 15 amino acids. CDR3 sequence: CASSLEGGWNQPQHF. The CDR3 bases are TGCGCCAGCAGCCTGGAAGGGGGATGGAATCAGCCCCAGCATTTT.

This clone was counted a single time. The DNA for the CDR3 is TGTGCCAGCAGCTCCCAGGGGAATCATAATGAAAAACTGTTTTTT. Its protein product is CASSSQGNHNEKLFF. The V gene is TRBV5-5, the J gene TRBJ1-4; possible D gene TRBD1, 6 bases. There are 15 residues in the CDR3. V was shortened by 3 bases and J by 4 bases, with 13 bases between the two germline ends. Looked up from germline, CDR1 is SGHKS and CDR2 is YYEKEE (reference sequence).

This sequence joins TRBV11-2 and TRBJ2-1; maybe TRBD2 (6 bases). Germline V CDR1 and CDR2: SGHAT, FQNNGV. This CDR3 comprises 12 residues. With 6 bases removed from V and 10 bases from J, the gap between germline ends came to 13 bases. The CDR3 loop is CASSYRDFEQFF. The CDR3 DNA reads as TGTGCCAGCAGTTACCGGGACTTCGAGCAGTTCTTC.

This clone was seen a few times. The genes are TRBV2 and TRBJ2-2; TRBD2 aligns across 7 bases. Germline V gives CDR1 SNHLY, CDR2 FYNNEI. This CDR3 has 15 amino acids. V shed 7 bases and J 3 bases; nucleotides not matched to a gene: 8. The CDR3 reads CASTPGTIYTGELFF. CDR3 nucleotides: TGTGCCAGCACTCCCGGGACTATATACACCGGGGAGCTGTTTTTT.

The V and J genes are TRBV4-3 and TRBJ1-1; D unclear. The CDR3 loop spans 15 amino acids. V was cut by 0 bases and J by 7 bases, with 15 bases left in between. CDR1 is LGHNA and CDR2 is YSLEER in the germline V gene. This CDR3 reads CASSQEAGGRLEAFF. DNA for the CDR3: TGCGCCAGCAGCCAAGAGGCAGGAGGACGTCTTGAAGCTTTCTTT.

CDR3 DNA: TGTGCCAGCAGTGAGTCGGGGAACACTGAAGCTTTCTTT. This translates into CASSESGNTEAFF. The chain couples TRBV6-1 to TRBJ1-1, with no clear D. The CDR3 consists of 13 residues. Trimming pared 3 bases from V and 1 base from J, leaving 6 bases between. Germline lookup yields CDR1 MNHNS and CDR2 SASEGT.